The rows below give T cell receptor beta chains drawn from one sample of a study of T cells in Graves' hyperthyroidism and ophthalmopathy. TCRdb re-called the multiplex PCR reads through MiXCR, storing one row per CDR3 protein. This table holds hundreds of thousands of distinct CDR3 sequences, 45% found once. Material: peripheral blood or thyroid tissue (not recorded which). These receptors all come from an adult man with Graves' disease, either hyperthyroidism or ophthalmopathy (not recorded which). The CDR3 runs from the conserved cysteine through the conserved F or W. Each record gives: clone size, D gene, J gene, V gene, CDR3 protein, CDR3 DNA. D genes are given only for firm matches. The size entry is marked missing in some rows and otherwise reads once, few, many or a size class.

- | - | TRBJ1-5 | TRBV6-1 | CASSEAPAPGPQHF | TGTGCCAGCAGTGAAGCGCCTGCACCGGGGCCCCAGCATTTT
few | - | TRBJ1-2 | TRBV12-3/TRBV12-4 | CASSSRTELSYGYTF | TGTGCCAGCAGCTCCCGGACAGAATTGAGCTATGGCTACACCTTC
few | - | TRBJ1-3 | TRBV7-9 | CASSLFLGQSSGNTIYF | TGTGCCAGCAGCTTATTTCTCGGGCAGTCCTCTGGAAACACCATATATTTT
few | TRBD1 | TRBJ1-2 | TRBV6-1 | CASSQQGERGYTF | TGTGCCAGCAGTCAACAGGGGGAACGGGGCTACACCTTC
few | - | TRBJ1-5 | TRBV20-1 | CSARDKGRNQPQHF | TGCAGTGCTAGAGATAAGGGCCGCAATCAGCCCCAGCATTTT
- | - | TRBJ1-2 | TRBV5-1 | CASSSNGPDGYTF | TGCGCCAGCAGTTCAAACGGGCCCGACGGCTACACCTTC
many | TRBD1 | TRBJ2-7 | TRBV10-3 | CAISPGTAYEQYF | TGTGCCATCAGTCCAGGGACAGCCTACGAGCAGTACTTC
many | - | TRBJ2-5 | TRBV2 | CASNTIETQYF | TGTGCCAGCAACACCATAGAGACCCAGTACTTC
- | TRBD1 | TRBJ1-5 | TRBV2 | CASRGGQSNQPQHF | TGTGCCAGCAGGGGGGGACAGTCTAATCAGCCCCAGCATTTT
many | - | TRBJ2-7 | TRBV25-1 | CASSVRNEQYF | TGTGCCAGCAGTGTCCGAAACGAGCAGTACTTC
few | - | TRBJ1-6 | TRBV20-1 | CSGRPAEYNSPLHF | TGCAGTGGTCGCCCGGCGGAGTATAATTCACCCCTCCACTTT
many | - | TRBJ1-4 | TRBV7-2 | CASSLKAHEKLFF | TGTGCCAGCAGCTTAAAGGCGCATGAAAAACTGTTTTTT
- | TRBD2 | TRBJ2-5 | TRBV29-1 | CSVEGEGIGTQYF | TGCAGCGTTGAAGGGGAGGGAATTGGGACCCAGTACTTC
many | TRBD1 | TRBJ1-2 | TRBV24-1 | CATSDLDRDGYTF | TGTGCCACCAGTGATTTGGACAGGGATGGCTACACCTTC
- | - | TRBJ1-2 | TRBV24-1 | CARRTADFYGYTF | TGTGCCCGTCGGACAGCCGATTTCTATGGCTACACCTTC
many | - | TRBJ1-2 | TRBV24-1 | CATSSGVSLGYTF | TGTGCCACCTCGTCGGGGGTTTCTCTTGGCTACACCTTC
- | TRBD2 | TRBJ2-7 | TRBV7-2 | CASSRPAGDTYEQYF | TGTGCCAGCAGCCGCCCAGCGGGGGATACCTACGAGCAGTACTTC
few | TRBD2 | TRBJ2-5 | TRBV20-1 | CSANHGAGGWETQYF | TGCAGTGCTAACCATGGAGCGGGGGGGTGGGAGACCCAGTACTTC
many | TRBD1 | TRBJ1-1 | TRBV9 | CASSQGTGNTEAFF | TGTGCCAGCAGTCAAGGGACAGGGAACACTGAAGCTTTCTTT
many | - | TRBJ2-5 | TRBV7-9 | CASSLGQTETQYF | TGTGCCAGCAGCTTAGGACAGACAGAGACCCAGTACTTC
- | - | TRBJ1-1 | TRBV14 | CASSPQVLTEAFF | TGTGCCAGCAGCCCACAGGTCCTCACTGAAGCTTTCTTT
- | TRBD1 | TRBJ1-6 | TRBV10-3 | CAISGGQGQSSYNSPLHF | TGTGCCATCAGTGGTGGACAGGGGCAGAGCTCCTATAATTCACCCCTCCACTTT
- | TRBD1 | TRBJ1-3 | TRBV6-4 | CASSTGVYTIYF | TGTGCCAGCAGTACAGGGGTTTACACCATATATTTT
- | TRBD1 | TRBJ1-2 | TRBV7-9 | CASSSPTGGSGGYTF | TGTGCCAGCAGCTCGCCGACAGGGGGCTCAGGGGGCTACACCTTC
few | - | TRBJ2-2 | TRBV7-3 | CASSFPGNTGELFF | TGTGCCAGCAGTTTCCCGGGAAACACCGGGGAGCTGTTTTTT
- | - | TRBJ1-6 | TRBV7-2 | CASSLHSDSLGSPLHF | TGTGCCAGCAGCTTGCATTCCGACAGCCTCGGGTCACCCCTCCACTTT
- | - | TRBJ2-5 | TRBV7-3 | CARDGSGDGETQYF | TGTGCTAGAGATGGGTCGGGAGATGGGGAGACCCAGTACTTC